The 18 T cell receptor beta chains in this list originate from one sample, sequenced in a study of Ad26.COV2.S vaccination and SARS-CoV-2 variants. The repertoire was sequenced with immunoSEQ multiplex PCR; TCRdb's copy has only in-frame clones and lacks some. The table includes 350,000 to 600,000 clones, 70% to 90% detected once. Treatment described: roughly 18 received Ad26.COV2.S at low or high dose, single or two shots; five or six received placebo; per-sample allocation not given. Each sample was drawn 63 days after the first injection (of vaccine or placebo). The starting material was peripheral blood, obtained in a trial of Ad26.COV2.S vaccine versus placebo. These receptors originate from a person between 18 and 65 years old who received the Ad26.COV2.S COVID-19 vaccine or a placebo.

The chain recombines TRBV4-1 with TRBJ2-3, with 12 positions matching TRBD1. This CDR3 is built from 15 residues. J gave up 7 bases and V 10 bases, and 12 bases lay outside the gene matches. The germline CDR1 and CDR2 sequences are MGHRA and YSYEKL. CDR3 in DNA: TGCGCCACAGCATGGGGACAGGGGGCAAGTTATACGCAGTATTTT. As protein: CATAWGQGASYTQYF.

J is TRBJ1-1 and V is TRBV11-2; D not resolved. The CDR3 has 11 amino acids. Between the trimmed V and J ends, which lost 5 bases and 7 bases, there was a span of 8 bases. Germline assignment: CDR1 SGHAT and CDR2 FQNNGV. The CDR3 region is CASSEKGEAFF. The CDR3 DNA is TGTGCCAGCAGCGAGAAGGGTGAAGCTTTCTTT.

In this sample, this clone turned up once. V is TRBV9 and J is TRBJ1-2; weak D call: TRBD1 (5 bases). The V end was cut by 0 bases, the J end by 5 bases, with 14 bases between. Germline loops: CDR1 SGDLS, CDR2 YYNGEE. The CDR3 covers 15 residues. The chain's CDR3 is CASSVAAGSGYGYTF. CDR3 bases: TGTGCCAGCAGCGTAGCGGCAGGGTCAGGGTATGGCTACACCTTC.

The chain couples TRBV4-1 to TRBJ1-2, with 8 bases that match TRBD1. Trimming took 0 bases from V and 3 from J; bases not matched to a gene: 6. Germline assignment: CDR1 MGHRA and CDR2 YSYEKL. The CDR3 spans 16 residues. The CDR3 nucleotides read TGCGCCAGCAGCCAAGAGCCTCAACAGGGGGACTATGGCTACACCTTC. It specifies CASSQEPQQGDYGYTF.

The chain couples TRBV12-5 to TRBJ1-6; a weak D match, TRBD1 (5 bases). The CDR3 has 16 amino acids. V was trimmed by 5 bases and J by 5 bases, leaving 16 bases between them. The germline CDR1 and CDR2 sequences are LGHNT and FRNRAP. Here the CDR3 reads CASGEIPGRNNSPLHF. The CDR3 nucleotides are TGTGCTAGTGGTGAAATACCGGGACGGAATAATTCACCCCTCCACTTT.

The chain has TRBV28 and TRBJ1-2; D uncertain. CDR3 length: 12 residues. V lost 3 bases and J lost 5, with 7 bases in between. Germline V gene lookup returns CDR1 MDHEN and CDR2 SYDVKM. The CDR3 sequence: CASSFLPYGYTF. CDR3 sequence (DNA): TGTGCCAGCAGTTTTTTGCCATATGGCTACACCTTC.

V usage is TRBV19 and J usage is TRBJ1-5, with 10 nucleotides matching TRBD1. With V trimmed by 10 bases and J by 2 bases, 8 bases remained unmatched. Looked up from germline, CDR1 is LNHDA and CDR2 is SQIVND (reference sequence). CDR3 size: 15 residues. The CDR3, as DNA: TGTGCCACGAGAACCGGGACAGGGGGCAATCAGCCCCAGCATTTT. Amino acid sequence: CATRTGTGGNQPQHF.

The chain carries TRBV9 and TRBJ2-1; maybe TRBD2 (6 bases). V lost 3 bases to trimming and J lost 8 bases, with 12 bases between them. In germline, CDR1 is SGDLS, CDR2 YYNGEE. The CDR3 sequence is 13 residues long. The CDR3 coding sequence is TGTGCCAGCAGCGCAAGAGTAGCGGATGAGCAGTTCTTC. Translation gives CASSARVADEQFF. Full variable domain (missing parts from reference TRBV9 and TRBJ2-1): DSGVTQTPKHLITATGQRVTLRCSPRSGDLSVYWYQQSLDQGLQFLIQYYNGEERAKGNILERFSAQQFPDLHSELNLSSLELGDSALYFCASSARVADEQFFGPGTRLTVL.

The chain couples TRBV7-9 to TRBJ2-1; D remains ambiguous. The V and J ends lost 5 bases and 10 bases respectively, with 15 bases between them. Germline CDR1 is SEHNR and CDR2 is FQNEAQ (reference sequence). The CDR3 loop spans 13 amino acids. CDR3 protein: CASSAETVDEQFF. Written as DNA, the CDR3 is TGTGCCAGCAGCGCTGAGACGGTCGACGAGCAGTTCTTC.

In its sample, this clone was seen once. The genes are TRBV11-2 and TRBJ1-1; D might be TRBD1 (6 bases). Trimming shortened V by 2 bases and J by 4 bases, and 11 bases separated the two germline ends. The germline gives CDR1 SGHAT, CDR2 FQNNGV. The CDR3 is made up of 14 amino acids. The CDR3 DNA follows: TGTGCCAGCAGCTTATATTGGGGGCCCACTGAAGCTTTCTTT. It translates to CASSLYWGPTEAFF.

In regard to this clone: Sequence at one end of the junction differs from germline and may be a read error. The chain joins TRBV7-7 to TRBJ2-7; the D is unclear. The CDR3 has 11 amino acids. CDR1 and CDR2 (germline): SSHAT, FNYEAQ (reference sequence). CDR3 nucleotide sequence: TGTGCTAGCAGCCCTTTCTACGAGCAGTACTTC. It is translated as CASSPFYEQYF.

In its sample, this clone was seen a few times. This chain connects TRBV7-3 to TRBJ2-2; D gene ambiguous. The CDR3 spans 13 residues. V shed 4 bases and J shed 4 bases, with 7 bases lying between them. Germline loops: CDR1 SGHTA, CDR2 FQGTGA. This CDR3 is CASSSPSTGELFF. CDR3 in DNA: TGTGCCAGCAGCTCACCTAGCACCGGGGAGCTGTTTTTT.

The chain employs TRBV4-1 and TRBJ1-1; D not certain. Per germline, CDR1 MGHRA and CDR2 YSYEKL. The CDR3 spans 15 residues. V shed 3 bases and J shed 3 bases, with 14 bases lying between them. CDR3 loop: CASSHTIGGDTEAFF. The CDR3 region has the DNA TGCGCCAGCAGCCATACGATCGGAGGTGACACTGAAGCTTTCTTT.

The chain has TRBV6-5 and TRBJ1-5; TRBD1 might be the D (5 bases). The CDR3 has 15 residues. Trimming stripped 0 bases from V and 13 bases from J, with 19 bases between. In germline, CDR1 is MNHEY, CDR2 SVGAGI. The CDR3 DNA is TGTGCCAGCAGTTACTCGAACTCCGGAGGGACCCCGCAGCATTTT. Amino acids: CASSYSNSGGTPQHF.

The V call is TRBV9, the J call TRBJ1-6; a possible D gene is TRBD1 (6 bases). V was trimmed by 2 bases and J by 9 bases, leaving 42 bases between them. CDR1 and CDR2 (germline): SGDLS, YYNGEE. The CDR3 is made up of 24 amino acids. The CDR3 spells CASSVQGALLWGRLGFNGGSPLHF. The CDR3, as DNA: TGTGCCAGCAGCGTTCAGGGAGCTTTGTTATGGGGGCGCTTAGGGTTCAACGGGGGTTCACCCCTCCACTTT.

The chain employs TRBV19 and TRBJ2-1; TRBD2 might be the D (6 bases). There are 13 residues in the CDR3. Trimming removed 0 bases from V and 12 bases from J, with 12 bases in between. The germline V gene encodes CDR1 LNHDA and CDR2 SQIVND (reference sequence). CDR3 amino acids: CASSIERDSGQFF. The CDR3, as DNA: TGTGCCAGTAGTATAGAGAGGGACTCAGGGCAGTTCTTC.

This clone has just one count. CDR3 protein: CASSQSGTGWFGYTF. CDR3 nucleotides: TGTGCCAGCAGCCAATCCGGGACAGGCTGGTTTGGCTACACCTTC. J is TRBJ1-2 and V is TRBV14; 8 positions agree with TRBD1. V shed 2 bases and J 7 bases; nucleotides not matched to a gene: 9. CDR3 length equals 15 residues. Per the germline V gene, CDR1 is SGHDN and CDR2 is FVKESK. The entire variable domain, with the rest obtained from reference TRBV14 and TRBJ1-2, is as follows: EAGVTQFPSHSVIEKGQTVTLRCDPISGHDNLYWYRRVMGKEIKFLLHFVKESKQDESGMPNNRFLAERTGGTYSTLKVQPAELEDSGVYFCASSQSGTGWFGYTFGSGTRLTVV.

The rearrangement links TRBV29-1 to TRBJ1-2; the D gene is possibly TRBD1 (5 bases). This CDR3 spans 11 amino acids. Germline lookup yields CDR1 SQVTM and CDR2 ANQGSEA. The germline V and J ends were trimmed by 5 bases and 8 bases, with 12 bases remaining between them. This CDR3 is CSVSGAEGYTF. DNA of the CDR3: TGCAGCGTTTCCGGGGCTGAGGGCTACACCTTC.